Shown below are 29 T cell receptor beta chains from a single sample sequenced in a study of blood T cells in healthy people across ages. Using a J-beta primer mix together with a sample-barcoded 5' primer, a second PCR was run for about 6 to 12 cycles. MiXCR was run by TCRdb on the 5' RACE reads, yielding one entry per CDR3 protein. The sample lists about 700,000 distinct CDR3 sequences; approximately 29% were seen once. The source material was blood. These receptor sequences come from an elderly woman in good health.

This clonotype appeared many times. V and J are TRBV5-1 and TRBJ1-1; no reliable D call. V was cut by 5 bases and J by 7 bases, with 21 bases left in between. Germline-derived CDR1 and CDR2 are SGHRS and YFSETQ. The CDR3 has 15 residues. CDR3 DNA sequence: TGCGCCAGCAGTTTCAGTTCTGTGCCCGGATATGAAGCTTTCTTT. Protein sequence: CASSFSSVPGYEAFF. Full variable domain (rest looked up from reference TRBV5-1 and TRBJ1-1): KAGVTQTPRYLIKTRGQQVTLSCSPISGHRSVSWYQQTPGQGLQFLFEYFSETQRNKGNFPGRFSGRQFSNSRSEMNVSTLELGDSALYLCASSFSSVPGYEAFFGQGTRLTVV.

This clonotype occurred many times. The rearrangement links TRBV21-1 to TRBJ1-2; the table names TRBD1, a call not compared with the DNA. TRBV21-1 is annotated as a pseudogene. This CDR3 spans 15 amino acids. CDR3 sequence reads: CASSTPGPMCYGYTF. In DNA form, the CDR3 reads TGTGCCAGCAGCACACCGGGACCTATGTGCTATGGCTACACCTTC.

The table lists this clonotype with many counts. The gene calls are TRBV6-1 and TRBJ2-5; D unresolved. The CDR3 extends over 13 amino acids. CDR1 is MNHNS, CDR2 SASEGT, per germline. V lost 0 bases and J lost 1, with 3 bases in between. In nucleotides, the CDR3 is TGTGCCAGCAGTGAAGCGGCCCAAGAGACCCAGTACTTC. Encoded protein: CASSEAAQETQYF.

In its sample, this clonotype was seen many times. The chain recombines TRBV10-3 with TRBJ1-1; maybe TRBD1 (6 bases). Trimming shortened V by 11 bases and J by 1 base, and 14 bases separated the two germline ends. The germline V gene has CDR1 ENHRY and CDR2 SYGVKD. The CDR3 contains 13 residues. CDR3 residues: CASNGTPNTEAFF. CDR3 DNA: TGTGCCTCAAACGGGACACCGAACACTGAAGCTTTCTTT.

Comments on this clonotype: This may be a read error: a much more frequent sequence differs by one nucleotide. The rearrangement links TRBV29-1 to TRBJ2-1; D is possibly TRBD2 (7 bases). This CDR3 region has 16 residues. V shed 7 bases and J shed 13 bases, with 32 bases lying between them. In germline, CDR1 is SQVTM, CDR2 ANQGSEA. CDR3 region: CSAQGGVQGSVETQFF. DNA of the CDR3: TGCAGCGCCCAAGGGGGGGTGCAGGGTTCTGTGGAGACCCAGTTCTTC.

Comment on this clonotype: Being one base from a much bigger clone, this may be a read error. J is TRBJ2-1 and V is TRBV12-5, with a possible D match to TRBD2 (6 bases). The CDR3 is 15 residues long. The germline V gene encodes CDR1 LGHNT and CDR2 FRNRAP. Here the CDR3 DNA reads TGTACTAGTGCCGAAGGAGGGAATTCCTACAATGAGCAGTTCTTC. It yields the protein CTSAEGGNSYNEQFF.

This clonotype was recorded only once. CDR3 amino acids: CSAREEVTVPNEQYF. The DNA of the CDR3 is TGCAGTGCTAGAGAAGAGGTGACGGTACCTAACGAGCAGTACTTC. The chain couples TRBV20-1 to TRBJ2-5; D gene unclear. The end of the DNA is better explained by TRBJ2-7, so the J call may be wrong. Germline V CDR1 and CDR2: DFQATT, SNEGSKA (reference sequence). The CDR3 consists of 15 residues.

About this clonotype itself: A much larger clone differs by one base, so this may be a read error. The V gene is TRBV29-1, the J gene TRBJ2-3; 13 positions agree with TRBD2. Trimming cost V 4 bases and J 5 bases; bases outside gene matches: 0. The CDR3 consists of 13 residues. Germline V gives CDR1 SQVTM, CDR2 ANQGSEA. The CDR3 loop is CSVGTSGGDTQYF. CDR3 bases: TGCAGCGTTGGGACTAGCGGGGGAGATACGCAGTATTTT.

Points on this clonotype: This may come from a read error, since a much larger clone is one base off. The CDR3 region has the DNA TGTGCCAGCAGCGTAGGACTAGCGGGGGATGCTGAGCAGTACTTC. As protein: CASSVGLAGDAEQYF. The genes are TRBV9 and TRBJ2-7; TRBD2 matches at 12 bases. This CDR3 region has 15 residues. The junction had 5 bases not matched to a gene; V was cut back by 0 bases and J by 7 bases. Germline V gene lookup returns CDR1 SGDLS and CDR2 YYNGEE.

This clonotype was seen many times. The rearrangement links TRBV11-3 to TRBJ2-3; D is possibly TRBD1 or TRBD2 (7 bases each). CDR1 and CDR2 (germline): SGHNT, YENEEA. CDR3 length: 15 amino acids. V shed 5 bases and J shed 2 bases, with 14 bases lying between them. CDR3 region: CASSPGGGVTDTQYF. As DNA, the CDR3 is TGTGCCAGCAGCCCAGGGGGGGGCGTCACAGATACGCAGTATTTT.

This rearrangement joins TRBV7-2 to TRBJ1-2, with D unclear. The CDR3 sequence is 15 residues long. Between the trimmed V and J ends, which lost 2 bases and 4 bases, there was a span of 14 bases. Germline V CDR1 and CDR2: SGHTA, FQGNSA. Here the CDR3 DNA reads TGTGCCAGCAGCTTACGGGTTGCAGCCCCCTATGGCTACACCTTC. It translates to CASSLRVAAPYGYTF.

This chain uses TRBV5-1 with TRBJ2-1, with TRBD2 identical over 8 bases. The V gene end was trimmed by 2 bases and the J gene end by 0 bases; junction bases not matched to a gene: 4. This CDR3 has 16 amino acids. Looked up from germline, CDR1 is SGHRS and CDR2 is YFSETQ. The CDR3 reads CASSFGGGLSYNEQFF. In nucleotides, the CDR3 is TGCGCCAGCAGCTTCGGGGGGGGCCTCTCCTACAATGAGCAGTTCTTC.

This clonotype occurred many times. Compared with germline, one end of the junction differs, possibly owing to a read error. The V call is TRBV11-3, the J call TRBJ2-5; TRBD2 matches 9 bases. This CDR3 is 15 amino acids long. Per germline, CDR1 SGHNT and CDR2 YENEEA. CDR3 sequence reads: CASSLGAGGQETQYF. The CDR3 bases are TGCGCCAGCAGCTTGGGAGCGGGGGGTCAAGAGACCCAGTACTTC.

V usage is TRBV2 and J usage is TRBJ1-5; no definite D call. The CDR3 spans 13 residues. In germline, CDR1 is SNHLY, CDR2 FYNNEI. V lost 7 bases to trimming and J lost 6 bases, with 13 bases between them. The CDR3 loop is CASTVVGSQPQHF. The CDR3 DNA reads as TGTGCCAGCACCGTCGTTGGCAGTCAGCCCCAGCATTTT.

There are a few counts of this clonotype. The CDR3 nucleotides are TGTGCCAGCTCACCACGACCAGAGATTAACTATGGCTACACCTTC. Protein product: CASSPRPEINYGYTF. This chain joins TRBV18 and TRBJ1-2; D gene unclear. The V end was cut by 1 base, the J end by 1 base, with 10 bases between. Germline assignment: CDR1 KGHSH and CDR2 LQKENI. CDR3 length equals 15 residues.

CDR3 sequence reads: CASTPGRKYYNEQFF. The DNA of the CDR3 is TGCGCCAGTACACCGGGGAGGAAATACTACAATGAGCAGTTCTTC. This rearrangement joins TRBV5-1 to TRBJ2-1; possibly TRBD2 for D (6 bases). Trimming took off 8 bases at V and 3 bases at J, with 18 bases between the two ends. The CDR3 contains 15 residues. In germline, CDR1 is SGHRS, CDR2 YFSETQ.

This clonotype has ten or more counts. CDR3 sequence: CASSWSDRPGDTQYF. CDR3 nucleotide sequence: TGCGCCAGCAGCTGGTCGGACAGGCCAGGAGATACGCAGTATTTT. The chain joins TRBV5-1 to TRBJ2-3; 7 positions agree with TRBD1. This CDR3 spans 15 amino acids. Germline lookup yields CDR1 SGHRS and CDR2 YFSETQ. With V trimmed by 3 bases and J by 5 bases, 9 bases remained unmatched.

This clonotype was recorded many times. The chain carries TRBV6-1 and TRBJ2-1; 9 nucleotides line up with TRBD2. The CDR3 consists of 16 residues. The junction had 13 bases not matched to a gene; V was cut back by 6 bases and J by 7 bases. Germline V lookup: CDR1 MNHNS, CDR2 SASEGT. In DNA form, the CDR3 reads TGTGCCAGCAGCAAGGTAGCGGGGGACTTCCGGAATGAGCAGTTCTTC. This translates into CASSKVAGDFRNEQFF.

To note about this clonotype: A much larger clone sits a single nucleotide away, making a read error possible. Here the CDR3 DNA reads TGTGCCAGCAGTCAGGGACAGTACAATGAGCAGTACTTC. Translation gives CASSQGQYNEQYF. The chain couples TRBV12-3 or TRBV12-4 to TRBJ2-7, with TRBD1 identical over 7 bases. V shed 5 bases, J shed 7 bases, and the junction held 8 bases outside the gene matches. The CDR3 runs 13 residues.

This clonotype was recorded a few times. The chain links TRBV2 to TRBJ2-1; 12 bases are shared with TRBD2. The CDR3 has 14 amino acids. V lost 8 bases to trimming and J lost 9 bases; unmatched junction nucleotides: 8. CDR1 and CDR2 (germline): SNHLY, FYNNEI. DNA for the CDR3: TGTGCCAGCTTGGCTAGCGGGGGGGCAGGTGAGCAGTTCTTC. It translates to CASLASGGAGEQFF.

The chain carries TRBV20-1 and TRBJ2-3; 11 bases line up with TRBD2. Germline CDR1 DFQATT, CDR2 SNEGSKA (reference sequence). After removal of 6 bases from V and 6 bases from J, the junction contained 8 bases not matched to a gene. The CDR3 has 14 residues. As DNA, the CDR3 is TGCAGTGCCATAACTAGCGGGAGTCGGGATACGCAGTATTTT. It specifies CSAITSGSRDTQYF.

Notes on this clonotype: A much larger clone sits a single nucleotide away, making a read error possible. The chain couples TRBV27 to TRBJ2-1; tentatively, D is TRBD1 or TRBD2 (5 bases each). The CDR3 is 16 residues long. The germline V gene has CDR1 MNHEY and CDR2 SMNVEV (reference sequence). Trimming stripped 2 bases from V and 10 bases from J, with 21 bases between. The CDR3 DNA reads TGTGCCAGCAGTTTAAGGCCCGGGACGGGGCCCTACGAGCAGTTCTTC. It specifies CASSLRPGTGPYEQFF.

In its sample, this clonotype was seen a few times. The chain carries TRBV20-1 and TRBJ2-3; the D gene is possibly TRBD2 (6 bases). The CDR3 spans 13 residues. Germline V gene data show CDR1 as DFQATT and CDR2 as SNEGSKA (reference sequence). CDR3 residues: CSLNSGSTDTQYF. The CDR3 DNA is TGCAGCCTTAATAGCGGTAGCACAGATACGCAGTATTTT.

J is TRBJ2-5 and V is TRBV3-1; 7 nucleotides line up with TRBD2. The CDR3 totals 14 residues. Germline V CDR1 and CDR2: LGHDT, YNNKEL (reference sequence). Germline trimming cut 10 bases from V and 2 bases from J; bases unmatched to any gene: 10. The CDR3: CATSAAAGQETQYF. The CDR3 DNA follows: TGTGCCACCAGTGCCGCAGCGGGACAAGAGACCCAGTACTTC.

This clonotype has at least ten counts. The chain has TRBV5-5 and TRBJ2-7, with a weak D call TRBD1 (6 bases). The germline CDR1 and CDR2 sequences are SGHKS and YYEKEE (reference sequence). This CDR3 has 16 residues. Deletions cut 2 bases from V and 0 bases from J, with 15 bases between. The DNA for the CDR3 is TGTGCCAGCAGCTTCCCTGGACAGCCCAACTCCTACGAGCAGTACTTC. Its translation: CASSFPGQPNSYEQYF.

This clonotype was detected many times. V is TRBV7-2 and J is TRBJ2-1; no definite D call. CDR1 is SGHTA and CDR2 is FQGNSA in the germline V gene. The CDR3 consists of 16 residues. V lost 5 bases and J lost 7, with 21 bases in between. CDR3 region: CASSTWSQAYGNEQFF. The DNA of the CDR3 is TGTGCCAGCAGCACCTGGTCCCAGGCTTATGGGAATGAGCAGTTCTTC.

This clonotype appeared once. This may be a read error: a much more frequent sequence differs by one nucleotide. V gene TRBV28 combines with J gene TRBJ2-1; D might be TRBD1 or TRBD2, each matching 5 bases. CDR1 is MDHEN and CDR2 is SYDVKM in the germline V gene. The CDR3 covers 14 residues. As DNA, the CDR3 is TGTACCAGCAACCCGAGGGGCTCCTACAATGAGCAGTTCTTC. Its protein is CTSNPRGSYNEQFF. Using reference TRBV28 and TRBJ2-1 for the parts outside the CDR3, the full variable domain is DVKVTQSSRYLVKRTGEKVFLECVQDMDHENMFWYRQDPGLGLRLIYFSYDVKMKEKGDIPEGYSVSREKKERFSLILESASTNQTSMYLCTSNPRGSYNEQFFGPGTRLTVL.

The chain uses TRBV20-1 and TRBJ2-3; D is unclear. The CDR3 is 15 amino acids. Looked up from germline, CDR1 is DFQATT and CDR2 is SNEGSKA (reference sequence). CDR3 residues: CSALGQPLGTDTQYF. CDR3 DNA sequence: TGCAGCGCTCTTGGGCAGCCCTTGGGCACAGATACGCAGTATTTT.

The V and J genes are TRBV30 and TRBJ2-5, with 11 bases fitting TRBD1. Trimming took 5 bases from V and 5 from J; bases not matched to a gene: 4. CDR1 and CDR2 from the germline V gene are GTSNPN and SVGIG (reference sequence). This CDR3 comprises 13 residues. CDR3 sequence (DNA): TGTGCCTGGGGGACAGGGGGACGGGAGACCCAGTACTTC. Protein: CAWGTGGRETQYF.